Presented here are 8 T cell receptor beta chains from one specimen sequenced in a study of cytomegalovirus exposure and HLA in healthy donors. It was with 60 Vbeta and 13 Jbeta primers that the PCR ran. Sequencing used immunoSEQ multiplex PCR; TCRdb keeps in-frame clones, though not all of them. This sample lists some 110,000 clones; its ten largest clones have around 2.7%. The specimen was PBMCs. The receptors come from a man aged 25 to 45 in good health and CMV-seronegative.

The CDR3 DNA sequence: TGTGCCTGGAGTGTACTTGGTGTAGGAGTGAAGTCCTACGAGCAGTACTTC. Translation gives CAWSVLGVGVKSYEQYF. The J gene is TRBJ2-7, the V gene TRBV30; no clear D. The CDR3 consists of 17 residues. V lost 0 bases and J lost 1, with 19 bases in between. Germline values: CDR1 GTSNPN, CDR2 SVGIG (reference sequence). The whole variable domain, remainder taken from reference TRBV30 and TRBJ2-7, is SQTIHQWPATLVQPVGSPLSLECTVEGTSNPNLYWYRQAAGRGLQLLFYSVGIGQISSEVPQNLSASRPQDRQFILSSKKLLLSDSGFYLCAWSVLGVGVKSYEQYFGPGTRLTVT.

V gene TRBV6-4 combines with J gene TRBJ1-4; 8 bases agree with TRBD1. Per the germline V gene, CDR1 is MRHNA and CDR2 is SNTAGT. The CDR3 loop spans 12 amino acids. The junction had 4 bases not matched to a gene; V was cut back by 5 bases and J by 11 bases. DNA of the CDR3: TGTGCCAGCAGTTGGGACAGGCGGAAACTGTTTTTT. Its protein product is CASSWDRRKLFF.

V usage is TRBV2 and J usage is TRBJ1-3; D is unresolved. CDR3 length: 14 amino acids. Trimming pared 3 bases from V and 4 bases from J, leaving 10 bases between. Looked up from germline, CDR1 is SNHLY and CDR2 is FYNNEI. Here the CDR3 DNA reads TGTGCCAGCAGTGATGCACGCGGCGGAAACACCATATATTTT. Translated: CASSDARGGNTIYF.

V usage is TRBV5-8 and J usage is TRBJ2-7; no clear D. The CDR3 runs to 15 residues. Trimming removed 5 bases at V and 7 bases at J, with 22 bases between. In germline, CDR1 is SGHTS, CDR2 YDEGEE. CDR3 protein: CASRRLSQATREQYF. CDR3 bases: TGTGCCAGCAGGCGTCTCAGTCAGGCAACAAGGGAGCAGTACTTC.

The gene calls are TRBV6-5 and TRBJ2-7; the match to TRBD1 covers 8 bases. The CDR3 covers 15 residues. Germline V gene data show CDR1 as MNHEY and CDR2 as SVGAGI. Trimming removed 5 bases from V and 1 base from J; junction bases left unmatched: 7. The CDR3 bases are TGTGCCAGCAGTCCGTGGGACAGGTCGTCCTACGAGCAGTACTTC. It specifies CASSPWDRSSYEQYF.

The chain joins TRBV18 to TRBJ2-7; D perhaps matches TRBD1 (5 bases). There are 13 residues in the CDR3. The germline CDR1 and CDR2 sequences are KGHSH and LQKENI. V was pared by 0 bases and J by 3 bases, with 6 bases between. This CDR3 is CASSPPDNYEQYF. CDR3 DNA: TGTGCCAGCTCACCACCGGACAACTACGAGCAGTACTTC.

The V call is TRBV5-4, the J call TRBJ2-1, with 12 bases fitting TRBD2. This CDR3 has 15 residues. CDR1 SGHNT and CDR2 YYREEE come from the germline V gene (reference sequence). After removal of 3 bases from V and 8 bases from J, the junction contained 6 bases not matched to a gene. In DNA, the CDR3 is TGTGCCAGCAGCTCTAGCGGGAGGGCGATCTATGAGCAGTTCTTC. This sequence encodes CASSSSGRAIYEQFF.

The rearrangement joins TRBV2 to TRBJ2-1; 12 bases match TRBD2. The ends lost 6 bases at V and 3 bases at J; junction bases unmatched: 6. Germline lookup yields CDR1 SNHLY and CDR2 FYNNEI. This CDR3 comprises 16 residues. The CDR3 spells CASRGTSGLIYNEQFF. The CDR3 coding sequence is TGTGCCAGCAGGGGGACTAGCGGGCTCATCTACAATGAGCAGTTCTTC.